This section outlines one T cell receptor beta chain sequence together with its context. No antigen is known for it. The data are from a study of shared clonotypes between healthy human individuals. Clones were sequenced by immunoSEQ multiplex PCR, and TCRdb holds only the in-frame ones, with some missing. The repertoire consists of more than 550,000 clones, with about 90% occurring once and the leading ten covering 30% to 40%. From germline, CDR1 is MNHNS and CDR2 SASEGT. The CDR3 contains 14 residues. V lost 3 bases, J lost 9 bases, and 15 bases lay in between. Study-level findings and limits: Sorted-subset sequencing was shown by rarefaction to be incomplete despite large depth.

Sequencing was performed on memory CD8+ T cells from PBMCs. Subset described: CD45RO+ cells pooled with CCR7-negative TemRA cells. The chain links TRBV6-1 to TRBJ2-1; D call uncertain. The source of this sequence is a man younger than 35 in good health. Some clones in this sample may be carry-over from other donors' samples. CDR3 sequence: CASSDLLSGSEQFF. CDR3 DNA sequence: TGTGCCAGCAGTGATCTTCTATCTGGTAGTGAGCAGTTCTTC.